The subject of this entry is one T cell receptor (beta chain). The source of the sample is a study of T cells in narcolepsy. The table came from immunoSEQ multiplex PCR; TCRdb's copy has only in-frame clones and leaves some out. The sample lists some 30,000 clones, approximately 84% occurring once. CDR1 and CDR2 (germline): SGHRS, YFSETQ. CDR3 length: 18 amino acids. The V and J ends lost 3 bases and 9 bases, in that order; junction bases with no gene match: 13. Sequences were obtained from CD45RA- memory CD4+ T cells from PBMCs. The gene calls are TRBV5-1 and TRBJ1-6, with 12 bases identical to TRBD1. This TCR came from a human donor with narcolepsy. The CDR3 sequence is CASSSRDRGPGGGSPLHF. The CDR3 DNA is TGCGCCAGCAGCTCCCGGGACAGGGGGCCAGGGGGAGGTTCACCCCTCCACTTT.